The following is a T cell receptor (beta chain) sequence with its context. Antigen unknown. These data come from a study of shared clonotypes between healthy human individuals. The CDR3 is 15 amino acids. The assay was run at deep level. Around 32,000 T cell genomes, or roughly 200 ng DNA, went into the sorted-subset replicate PCRs. Using immunoSEQ multiplex PCR, the repertoire was profiled, and TCRdb retains in-frame clones only, with some absent. The data show roughly 890,000 clones, roughly 92% seen once. Findings and limits, study-wide: It was observed that roughly 4.8% of naive CD4 clonotypes were shared across four donors. Among the subsets, naive ones generally showed larger estimated richness than memory ones.

CD45RO-negative, CCR7-selected cells formed the naive CD8 fraction, which excluded terminally differentiated effector memory CD45RA+ cells. The origin of this receptor is a man aged 30-40 years in good health. Sequenced input: naive CD8+ T cells sorted from blood. The rearrangement joins TRBV21-1 to TRBJ2-1; the DNA was not compared with TRBD2, the D call given in the table. TRBV21-1 is recorded as a pseudogene. The CDR3 coding sequence is TGTGCCAGCAGCAAAGGACTAGCATCGTACAATGAGCAGTTCTTC. Translation gives CASSKGLASYNEQFF.